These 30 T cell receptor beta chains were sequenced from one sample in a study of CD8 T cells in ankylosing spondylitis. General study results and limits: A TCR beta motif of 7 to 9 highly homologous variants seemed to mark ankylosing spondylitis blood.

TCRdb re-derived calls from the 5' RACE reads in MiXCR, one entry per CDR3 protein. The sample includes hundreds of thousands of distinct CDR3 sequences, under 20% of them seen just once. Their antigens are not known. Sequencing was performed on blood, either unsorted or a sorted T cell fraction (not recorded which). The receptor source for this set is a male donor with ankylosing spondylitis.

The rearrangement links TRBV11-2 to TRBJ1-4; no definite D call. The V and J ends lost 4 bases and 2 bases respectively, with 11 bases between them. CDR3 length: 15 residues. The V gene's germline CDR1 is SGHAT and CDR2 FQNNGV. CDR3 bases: TGTGCCAGCAGCTCCGGCAGAGCGACTAATGAAAAACTGTTTTTT. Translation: CASSSGRATNEKLFF.

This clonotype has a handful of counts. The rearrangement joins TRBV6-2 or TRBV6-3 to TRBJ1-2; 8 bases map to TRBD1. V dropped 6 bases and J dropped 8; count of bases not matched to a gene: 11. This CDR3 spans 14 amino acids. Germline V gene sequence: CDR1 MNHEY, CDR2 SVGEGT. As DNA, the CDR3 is TGTGCCAGCAGACGATCCAGGGGGCTAGGAGGCTACACCTTC. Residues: CASRRSRGLGGYTF.

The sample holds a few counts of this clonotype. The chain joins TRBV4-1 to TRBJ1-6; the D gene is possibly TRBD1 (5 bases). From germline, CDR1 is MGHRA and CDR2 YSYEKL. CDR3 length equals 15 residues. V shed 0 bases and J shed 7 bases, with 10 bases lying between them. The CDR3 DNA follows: TGCGCCAGCAGCCAAGATCCGGGGGTCAATTCACCCCTCCACTTT. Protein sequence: CASSQDPGVNSPLHF.

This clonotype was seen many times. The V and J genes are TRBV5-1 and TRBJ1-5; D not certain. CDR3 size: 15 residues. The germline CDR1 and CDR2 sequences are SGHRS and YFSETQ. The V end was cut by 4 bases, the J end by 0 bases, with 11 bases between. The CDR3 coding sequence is TGCGCCAGCAGCCCGGGGATCGCTAGCAATCAGCCCCAGCATTTT. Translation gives CASSPGIASNQPQHF. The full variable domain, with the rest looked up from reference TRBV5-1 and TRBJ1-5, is KAGVTQTPRYLIKTRGQQVTLSCSPISGHRSVSWYQQTPGQGLQFLFEYFSETQRNKGNFPGRFSGRQFSNSRSEMNVSTLELGDSALYLCASSPGIASNQPQHFGDGTRLSIL.

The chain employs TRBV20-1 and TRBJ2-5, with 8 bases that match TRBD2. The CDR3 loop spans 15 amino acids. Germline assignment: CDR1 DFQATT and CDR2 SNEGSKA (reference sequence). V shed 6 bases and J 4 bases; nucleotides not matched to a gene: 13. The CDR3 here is CSALEQAGVRETQYF. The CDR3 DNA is TGCAGTGCCCTTGAGCAAGCGGGAGTTCGAGAGACCCAGTACTTC.

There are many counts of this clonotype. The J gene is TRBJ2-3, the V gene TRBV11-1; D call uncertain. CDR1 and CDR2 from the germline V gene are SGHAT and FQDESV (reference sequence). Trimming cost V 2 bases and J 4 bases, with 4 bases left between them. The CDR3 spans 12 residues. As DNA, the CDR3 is TGTGCCAGCAGCTTACACTCAGATACGCAGTATTTT. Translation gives CASSLHSDTQYF.

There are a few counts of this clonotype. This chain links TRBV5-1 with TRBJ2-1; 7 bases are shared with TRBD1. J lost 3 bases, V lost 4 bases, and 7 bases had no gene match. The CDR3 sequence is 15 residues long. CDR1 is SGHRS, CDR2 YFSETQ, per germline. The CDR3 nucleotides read TGCGCCAGCAGCCCGGCAGGGGGAAACTACAATGAGCAGTTCTTC. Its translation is CASSPAGGNYNEQFF.

For the CDR3, the DNA is TGTGCCATCAGTGAGGGGGGGCCAAGCTATGGCTACACCTTC. Protein sequence: CAISEGGPSYGYTF. The chain employs TRBV10-3 and TRBJ1-2; weak D call: TRBD1 (6 bases). V was clipped by 2 bases and J by 4 bases, with 11 bases between them. There are 14 residues in the CDR3. Germline CDR1 and CDR2: ENHRY and SYGVKD.

CDR3 sequence (DNA): TGCAGTGCTAGAGGGGGGCCGGGCACTGAAGCTTTCTTT. Translated: CSARGGPGTEAFF. The gene calls are TRBV20-1 and TRBJ1-1, with D perhaps matching TRBD1 (6 bases). Trimming pared 1 base from V and 4 bases from J, leaving 10 bases between. The CDR3 sequence is 13 residues long. CDR1 and CDR2 from the germline V gene are DFQATT and SNEGSKA (reference sequence).

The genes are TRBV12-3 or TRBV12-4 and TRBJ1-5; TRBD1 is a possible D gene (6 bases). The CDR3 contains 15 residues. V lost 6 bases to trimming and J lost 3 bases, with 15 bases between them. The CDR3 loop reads CASSRGGPNNQPQHF. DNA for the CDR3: TGTGCCAGCAGCCGGGGGGGGCCAAACAATCAGCCCCAGCATTTT.

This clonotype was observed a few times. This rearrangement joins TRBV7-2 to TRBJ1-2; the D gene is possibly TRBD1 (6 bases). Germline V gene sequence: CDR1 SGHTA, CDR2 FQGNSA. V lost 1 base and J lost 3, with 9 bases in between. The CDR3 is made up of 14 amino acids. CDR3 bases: TGTGCCAGCAGCTTAGGGGGGGCTTACTATGGCTACACCTTC. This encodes CASSLGGAYYGYTF. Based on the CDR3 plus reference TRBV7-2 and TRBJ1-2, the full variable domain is GAGVSQSPSNKVTEKGKDVELRCDPISGHTALYWYRQSLGQGLEFLIYFQGNSAPDKSGLPSDRFSAERTGGSVSTLTIQRTQQEDSAVYLCASSLGGAYYGYTFGSGTRLTVV.

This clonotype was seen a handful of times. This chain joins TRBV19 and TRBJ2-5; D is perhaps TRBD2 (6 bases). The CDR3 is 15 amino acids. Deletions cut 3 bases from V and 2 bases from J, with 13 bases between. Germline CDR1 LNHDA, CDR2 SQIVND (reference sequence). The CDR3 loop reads CASSMNAGPQETQYF. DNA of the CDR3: TGTGCCAGTAGTATGAATGCGGGGCCTCAAGAGACCCAGTACTTC.

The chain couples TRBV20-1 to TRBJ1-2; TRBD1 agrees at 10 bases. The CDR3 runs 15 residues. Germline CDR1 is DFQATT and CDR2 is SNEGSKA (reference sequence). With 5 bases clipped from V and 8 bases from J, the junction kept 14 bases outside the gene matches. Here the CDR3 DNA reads TGCAGTGCTTCCCCCCGGGGGACAGGGGTTGTCGGCTACACCTTC. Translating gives CSASPRGTGVVGYTF.

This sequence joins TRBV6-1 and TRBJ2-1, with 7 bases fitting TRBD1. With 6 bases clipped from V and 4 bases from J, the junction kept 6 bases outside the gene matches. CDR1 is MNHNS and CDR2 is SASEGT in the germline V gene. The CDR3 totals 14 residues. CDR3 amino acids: CASRGTATYNEQFF. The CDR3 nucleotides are TGTGCCAGCAGGGGGACAGCGACTTACAATGAGCAGTTCTTC.

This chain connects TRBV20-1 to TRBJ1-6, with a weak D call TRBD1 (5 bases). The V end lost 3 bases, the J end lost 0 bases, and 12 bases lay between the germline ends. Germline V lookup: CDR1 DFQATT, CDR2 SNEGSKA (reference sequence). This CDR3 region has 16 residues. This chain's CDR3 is CSARGGASSYNSPLHF. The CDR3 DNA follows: TGCAGTGCTAGGGGAGGGGCCAGCTCCTATAATTCACCCCTCCACTTT.

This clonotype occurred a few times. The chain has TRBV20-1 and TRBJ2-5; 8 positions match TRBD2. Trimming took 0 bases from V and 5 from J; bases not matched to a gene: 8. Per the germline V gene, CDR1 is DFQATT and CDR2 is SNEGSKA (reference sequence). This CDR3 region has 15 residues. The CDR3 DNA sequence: TGCAGTGCTAGAGATTGGTTAGCGGGGAGGGAGACCCAGTACTTC. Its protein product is CSARDWLAGRETQYF.

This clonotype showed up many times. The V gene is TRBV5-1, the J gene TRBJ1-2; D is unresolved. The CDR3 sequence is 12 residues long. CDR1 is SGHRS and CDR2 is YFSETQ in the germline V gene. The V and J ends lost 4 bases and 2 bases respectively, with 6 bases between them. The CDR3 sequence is CASSVGNYGYTF. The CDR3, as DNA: TGCGCCAGCAGCGTAGGGAACTATGGCTACACCTTC. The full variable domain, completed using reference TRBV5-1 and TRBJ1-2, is KAGVTQTPRYLIKTRGQQVTLSCSPISGHRSVSWYQQTPGQGLQFLFEYFSETQRNKGNFPGRFSGRQFSNSRSEMNVSTLELGDSALYLCASSVGNYGYTFGSGTRLTVV.

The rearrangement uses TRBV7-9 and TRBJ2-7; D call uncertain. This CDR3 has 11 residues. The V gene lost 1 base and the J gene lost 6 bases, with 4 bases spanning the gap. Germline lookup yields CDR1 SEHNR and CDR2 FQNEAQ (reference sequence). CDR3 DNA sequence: TGTGCCAGCAGCTTAGAGTTCGAGCAGTACTTC. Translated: CASSLEFEQYF.

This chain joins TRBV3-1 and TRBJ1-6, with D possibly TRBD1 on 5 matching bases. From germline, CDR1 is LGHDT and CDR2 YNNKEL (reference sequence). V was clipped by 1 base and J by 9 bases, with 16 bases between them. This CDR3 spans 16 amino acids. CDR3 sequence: CASSQGLAGGFSPLHF. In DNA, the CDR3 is TGTGCCAGCAGCCAAGGGTTAGCTGGGGGATTTTCACCCCTCCACTTT.

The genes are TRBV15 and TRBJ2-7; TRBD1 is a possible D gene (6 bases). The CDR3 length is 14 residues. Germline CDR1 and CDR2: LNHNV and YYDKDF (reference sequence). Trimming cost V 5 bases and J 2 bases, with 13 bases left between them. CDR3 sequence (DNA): TGTGCCACCAGCCGACAGGTCTCAACCTACGAGCAGTACTTC. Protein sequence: CATSRQVSTYEQYF.

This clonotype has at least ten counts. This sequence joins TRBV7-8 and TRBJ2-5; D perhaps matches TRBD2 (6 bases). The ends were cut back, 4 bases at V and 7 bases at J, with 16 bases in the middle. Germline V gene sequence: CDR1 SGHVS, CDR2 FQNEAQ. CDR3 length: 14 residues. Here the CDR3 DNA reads TGTGCCAGCAGCTGGGACTTCAAGTCCAGGACCCAGTACTTC. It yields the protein CASSWDFKSRTQYF.

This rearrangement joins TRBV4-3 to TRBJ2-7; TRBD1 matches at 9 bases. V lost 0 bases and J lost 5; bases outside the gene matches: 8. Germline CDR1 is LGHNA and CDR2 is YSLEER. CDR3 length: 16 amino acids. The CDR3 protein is CASSQDRPGQGHEQYF. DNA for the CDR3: TGCGCCAGCAGCCAAGATCGTCCGGGACAGGGCCACGAGCAGTACTTC.

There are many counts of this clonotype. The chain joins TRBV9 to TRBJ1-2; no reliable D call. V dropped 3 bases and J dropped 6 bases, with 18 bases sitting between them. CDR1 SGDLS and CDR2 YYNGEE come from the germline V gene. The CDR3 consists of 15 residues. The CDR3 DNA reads TGTGCCAGCAGCGCTGTTGTTGTGACGAAAAATGGCTACACCTTC. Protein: CASSAVVVTKNGYTF.

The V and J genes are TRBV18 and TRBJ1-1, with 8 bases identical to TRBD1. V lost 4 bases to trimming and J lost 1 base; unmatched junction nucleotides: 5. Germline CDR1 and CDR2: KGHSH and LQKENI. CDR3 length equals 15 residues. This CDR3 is CASSQPGGTNTEAFF. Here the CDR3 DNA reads TGTGCCAGCTCACAGCCAGGGGGCACGAACACTGAAGCTTTCTTT.

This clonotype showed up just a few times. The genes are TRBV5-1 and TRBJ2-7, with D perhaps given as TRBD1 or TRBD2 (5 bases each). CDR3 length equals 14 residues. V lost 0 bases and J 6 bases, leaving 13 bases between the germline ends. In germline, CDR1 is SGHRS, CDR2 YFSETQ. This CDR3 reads CASSLGGSGLEQYF. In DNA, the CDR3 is TGCGCCAGCAGCTTGGGAGGTTCGGGGCTCGAGCAGTACTTC.

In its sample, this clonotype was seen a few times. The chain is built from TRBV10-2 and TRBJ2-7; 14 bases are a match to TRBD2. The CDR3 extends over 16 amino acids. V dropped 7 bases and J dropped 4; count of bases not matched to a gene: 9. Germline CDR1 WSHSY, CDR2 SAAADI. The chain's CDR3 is CASTGLAGVSSYEQYF. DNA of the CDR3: TGCGCCAGCACGGGACTAGCGGGAGTCTCTTCGTACGAGCAGTACTTC.

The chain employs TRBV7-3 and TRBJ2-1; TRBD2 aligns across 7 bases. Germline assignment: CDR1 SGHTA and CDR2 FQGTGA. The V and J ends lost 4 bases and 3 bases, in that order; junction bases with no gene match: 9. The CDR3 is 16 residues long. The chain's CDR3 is CASSSQAGSHYNEQFF. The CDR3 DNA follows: TGTGCCAGCAGCTCTCAAGCGGGATCTCACTACAATGAGCAGTTCTTC.

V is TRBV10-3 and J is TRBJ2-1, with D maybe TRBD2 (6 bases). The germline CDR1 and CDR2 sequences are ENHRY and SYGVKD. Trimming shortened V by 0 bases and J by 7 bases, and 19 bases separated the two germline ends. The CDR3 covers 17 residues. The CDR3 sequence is CAISESPLAAIRNEQFF. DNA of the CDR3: TGTGCCATCAGTGAGTCCCCCTTAGCGGCTATTAGGAATGAGCAGTTCTTC.

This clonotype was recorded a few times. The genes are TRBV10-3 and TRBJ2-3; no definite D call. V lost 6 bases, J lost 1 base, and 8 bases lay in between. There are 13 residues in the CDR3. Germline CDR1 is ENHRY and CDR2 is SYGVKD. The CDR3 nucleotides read TGTGCCATCAGCTTCATGGGCACAGATACGCAGTATTTT. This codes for CAISFMGTDTQYF.

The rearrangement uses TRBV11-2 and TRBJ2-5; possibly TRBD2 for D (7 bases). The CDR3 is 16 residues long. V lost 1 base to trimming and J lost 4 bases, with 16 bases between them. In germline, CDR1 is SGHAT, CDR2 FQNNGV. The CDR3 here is CASSLGAGARGETQYF. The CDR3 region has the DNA TGTGCCAGCAGCTTAGGGGCGGGGGCGCGGGGAGAGACCCAGTACTTC.